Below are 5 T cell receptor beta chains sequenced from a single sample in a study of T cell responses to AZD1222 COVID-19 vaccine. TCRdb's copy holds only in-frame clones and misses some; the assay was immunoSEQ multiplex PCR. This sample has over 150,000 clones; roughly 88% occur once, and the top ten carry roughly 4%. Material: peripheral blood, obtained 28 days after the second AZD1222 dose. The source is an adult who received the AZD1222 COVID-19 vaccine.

CDR3 sequence reads: CASSQDQARPEAFF. In DNA form, the CDR3 reads TGCGCCAGCAGCCAAGATCAAGCTAGACCTGAAGCTTTCTTT. This chain uses TRBV4-1 with TRBJ1-1; no clear D. CDR3 length equals 14 residues. CDR1 is MGHRA, CDR2 YSYEKL, per germline. Trimming took 0 bases from V and 6 from J, leaving 11 bases between them.

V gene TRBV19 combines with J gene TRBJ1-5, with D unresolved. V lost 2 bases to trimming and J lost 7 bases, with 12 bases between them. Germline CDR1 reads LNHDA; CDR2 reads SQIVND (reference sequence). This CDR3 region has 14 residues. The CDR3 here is CASSIRIGGQPQHF. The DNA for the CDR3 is TGTGCCAGTAGTATAAGAATCGGAGGCCAGCCCCAGCATTTT.

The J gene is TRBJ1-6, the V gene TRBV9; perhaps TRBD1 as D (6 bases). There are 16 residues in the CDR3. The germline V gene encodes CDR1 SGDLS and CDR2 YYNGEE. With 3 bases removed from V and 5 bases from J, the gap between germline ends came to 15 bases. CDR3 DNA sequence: TGTGCCAGCAGCGCGTTTCAGGGGTTACATAATTCACCCCTCCACTTT. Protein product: CASSAFQGLHNSPLHF. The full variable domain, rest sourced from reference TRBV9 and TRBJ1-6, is DSGVTQTPKHLITATGQRVTLRCSPRSGDLSVYWYQQSLDQGLQFLIQYYNGEERAKGNILERFSAQQFPDLHSELNLSSLELGDSALYFCASSAFQGLHNSPLHFGNGTRLTVT.

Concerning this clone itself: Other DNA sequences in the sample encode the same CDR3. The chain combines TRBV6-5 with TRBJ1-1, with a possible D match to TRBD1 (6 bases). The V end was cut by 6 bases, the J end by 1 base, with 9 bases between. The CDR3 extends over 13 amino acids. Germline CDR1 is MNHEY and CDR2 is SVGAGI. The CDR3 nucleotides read TGTGCCAGCAGCCAGGGACAGAACACTGAAGCTTTCTTT. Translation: CASSQGQNTEAFF.

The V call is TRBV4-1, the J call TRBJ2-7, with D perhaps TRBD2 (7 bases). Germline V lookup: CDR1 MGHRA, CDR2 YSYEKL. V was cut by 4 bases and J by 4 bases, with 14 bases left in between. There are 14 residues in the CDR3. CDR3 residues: CASSLTGGEYEQYF. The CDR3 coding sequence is TGCGCCAGCAGCCTCACGGGGGGCGAATACGAGCAGTACTTC.